This TCR beta chain is from a study of sequential checkpoint blockade in melanoma. Study at large: After nivolumab or ipilimumab alone, around 24 patients had week-13 rebiopsies. Study-level points and caveats: Clinical benefit was about 30 times likelier when tumor T-cell fraction and clonality increased. Response in arm A was associated with pretreatment TIL clonality.

In its sample, this clone was seen a few times. What it binds is not known. Treatment specified: randomized to nivolumab then ipilimumab (arm A) or the reverse (arm B). No patient had prior DNA-damaging chemotherapy. The table came from immunoSEQ multiplex PCR; TCRdb's copy has only in-frame clones and leaves some out. Of around 5,100 clones listed, 32% were seen once; the top ten hold over 8.5%. Germline CDR1 SGHRS, CDR2 YFSETQ. This CDR3 comprises 14 residues. Trimming left V 0 bases short and J 7 bases short, with 13 bases between. The input for sequencing was tumor tissue (inferred from file names), taken from a patient given nivolumab and ipilimumab in sequence. The clonotype comes from a human donor with melanoma. The rearrangement links TRBV5-1 to TRBJ1-1, with D maybe TRBD1 (5 bases). The CDR3 DNA reads TGCGCCAGCAGCTTGGCCGCAGGGACGATTGAAGCTTTCTTT. Translated, it gives CASSLAAGTIEAFF.